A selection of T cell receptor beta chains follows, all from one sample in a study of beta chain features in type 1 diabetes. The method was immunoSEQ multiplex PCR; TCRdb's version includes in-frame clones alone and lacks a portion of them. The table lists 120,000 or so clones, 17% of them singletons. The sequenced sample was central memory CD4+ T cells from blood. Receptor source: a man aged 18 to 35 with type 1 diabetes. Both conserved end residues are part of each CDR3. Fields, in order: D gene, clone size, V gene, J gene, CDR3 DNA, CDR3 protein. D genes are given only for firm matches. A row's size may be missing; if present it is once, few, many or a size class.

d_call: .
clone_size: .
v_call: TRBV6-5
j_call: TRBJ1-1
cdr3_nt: TGTGCCAGCAGTTACAATCGGAACACTGAAGCTTTCTTT
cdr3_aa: CASSYNRNTEAFF

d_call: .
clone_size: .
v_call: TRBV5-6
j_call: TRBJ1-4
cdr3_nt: TGTGCCAGCAGCACCTGGACAGTCAATGAAAAACTGTTTTTT
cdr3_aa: CASSTWTVNEKLFF

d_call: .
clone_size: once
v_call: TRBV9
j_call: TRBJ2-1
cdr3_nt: TGTGCCAGCAGCGTCAGTAGGGCCCAGGGCACCTACAATGAGCAGTTCTTC
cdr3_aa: CASSVSRAQGTYNEQFF

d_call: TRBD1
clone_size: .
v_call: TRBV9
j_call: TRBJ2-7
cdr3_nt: TGTGCCAGCAGCCCCCCAAACAGGGGATCCTACGAGCAGTACTTC
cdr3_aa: CASSPPNRGSYEQYF

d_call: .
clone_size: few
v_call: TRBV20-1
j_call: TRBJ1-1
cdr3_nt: TGCAGTGTAGGAAGAAACACTGAAGCTTTCTTT
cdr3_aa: CSVGRNTEAFF

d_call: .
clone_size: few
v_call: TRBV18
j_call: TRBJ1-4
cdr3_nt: TGTGCCAGCTCACCACGGACCGCAACTAATGAAAAACTGTTTTTT
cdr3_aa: CASSPRTATNEKLFF

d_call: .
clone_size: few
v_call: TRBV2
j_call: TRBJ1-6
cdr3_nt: TGTGCCAGCAGTGAGGACGGAGCTTCAAATTCACCCCTCCACTTT
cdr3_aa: CASSEDGASNSPLHF

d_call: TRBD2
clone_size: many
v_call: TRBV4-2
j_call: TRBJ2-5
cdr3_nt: TGTGCCAGCAGCCCCTGGACTAGCGGGGGGGCAGGAGAGACCCAGTACTTC
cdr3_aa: CASSPWTSGGAGETQYF

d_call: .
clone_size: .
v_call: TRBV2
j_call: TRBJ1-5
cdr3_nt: TGTGCCAGCAGTGCGGTTAATAGCAATCAGCCCCAGCATTTT
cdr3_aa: CASSAVNSNQPQHF

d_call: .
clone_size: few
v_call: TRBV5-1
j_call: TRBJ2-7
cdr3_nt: TGCGCCAGCAGCCGGGACACTTTGGGGTCCTACGAGCAGTACTTC
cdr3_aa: CASSRDTLGSYEQYF

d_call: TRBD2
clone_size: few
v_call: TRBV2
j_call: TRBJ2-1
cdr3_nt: TGTGCCAGCAGTCGAATAGCGGGAGTTAGTTTCGCAAATGAGCAGTTCTTC
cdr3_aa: CASSRIAGVSFANEQFF

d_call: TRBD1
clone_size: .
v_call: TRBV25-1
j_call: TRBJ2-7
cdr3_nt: TGTGCCTCACAGGGGCCGTACGTCGACGAGCAGTACTTC
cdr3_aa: CASQGPYVDEQYF

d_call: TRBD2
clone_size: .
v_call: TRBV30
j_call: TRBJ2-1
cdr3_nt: TGTGCCTGGGGGGGACTAGCTCGGAATGAGCAGTTCTTC
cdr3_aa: CAWGGLARNEQFF

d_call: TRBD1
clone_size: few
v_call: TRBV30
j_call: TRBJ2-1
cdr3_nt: TGTGCCCTAGAGGGGGCTGGCTCCTACAATGAGCAGTTCTTC
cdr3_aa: CALEGAGSYNEQFF

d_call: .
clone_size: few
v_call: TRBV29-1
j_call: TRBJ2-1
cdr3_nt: TGCAGCGTTGAAAGGGGGTCCTACAATGAGCAGTTCTTC
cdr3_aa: CSVERGSYNEQFF

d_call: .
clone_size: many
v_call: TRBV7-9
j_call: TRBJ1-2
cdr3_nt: TGTGCCAGCAGCTTATATAGCGGATACAGTGACTATGGCTACACCTTC
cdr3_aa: CASSLYSGYSDYGYTF

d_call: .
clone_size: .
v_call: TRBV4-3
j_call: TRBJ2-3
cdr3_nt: TGCGCCAGCAGCCATAAGCCGAGCGCAGATACGCAGTATTTT
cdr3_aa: CASSHKPSADTQYF

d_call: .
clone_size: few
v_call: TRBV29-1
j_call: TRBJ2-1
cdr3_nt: TGCAGCGCGATCTACGACAGACCCTATAATGAGCAGTTCTTC
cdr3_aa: CSAIYDRPYNEQFF

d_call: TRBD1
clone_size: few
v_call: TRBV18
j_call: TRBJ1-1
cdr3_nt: TGTGCCAGCTCACGGGACAGCCCTGAAGCTTTCTTT
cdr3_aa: CASSRDSPEAFF

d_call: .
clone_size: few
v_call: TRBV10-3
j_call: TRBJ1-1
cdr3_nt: TGTGCCATCAGTGAGTCGAAGGCAGCCCTGAACACTGAAGCTTTCTTT
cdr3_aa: CAISESKAALNTEAFF

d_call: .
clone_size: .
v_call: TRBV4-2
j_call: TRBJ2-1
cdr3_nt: TGTGCCAGCAGCCAAGAGGTCTCGCGGGGTTCCTCCTACAATGAGCAGTTCTTC
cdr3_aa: CASSQEVSRGSSYNEQFF

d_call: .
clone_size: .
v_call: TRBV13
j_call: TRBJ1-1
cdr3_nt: TGTGCCAGCAGCTTAGTCAGGCTGGAAGCTTTCTTT
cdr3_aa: CASSLVRLEAFF

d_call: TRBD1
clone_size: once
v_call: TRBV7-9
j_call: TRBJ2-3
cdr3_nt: TGTGCCAGCGGAGGACAGGGGGTAACAGATACGCAGTATTTT
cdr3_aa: CASGGQGVTDTQYF

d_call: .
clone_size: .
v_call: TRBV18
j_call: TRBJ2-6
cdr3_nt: TGTGCCAGCTCACCAGCAGGGTATGAGGCCAACGTCCTGACTTTC
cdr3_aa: CASSPAGYEANVLTF

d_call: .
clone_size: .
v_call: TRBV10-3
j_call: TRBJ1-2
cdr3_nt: TGTGCCATCAGAGGCGTCCAGGCTTGGGGCTACACCTTC
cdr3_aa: CAIRGVQAWGYTF

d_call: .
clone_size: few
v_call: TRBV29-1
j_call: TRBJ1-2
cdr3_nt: TGCAGCGTTGAAGACGGACCATACTTCAACTATGGCTACACCTTC
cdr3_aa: CSVEDGPYFNYGYTF

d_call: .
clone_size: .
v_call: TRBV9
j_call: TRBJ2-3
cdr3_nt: TGTGCCAGCAGCGTAGGGTCCTCCTGGGGGACAGATACGCAGTATTTT
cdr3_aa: CASSVGSSWGTDTQYF

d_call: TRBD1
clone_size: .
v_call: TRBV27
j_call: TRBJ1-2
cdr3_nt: TGTGCCAGCAGCGGGACAGCCAACTATGGCTACACCTTC
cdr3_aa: CASSGTANYGYTF

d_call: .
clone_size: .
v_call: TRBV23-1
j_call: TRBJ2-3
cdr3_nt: TGCGCCCAGAGGCTTGGCTGGGTCAAAGATACGCAGTATTTT
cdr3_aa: CAQRLGWVKDTQYF

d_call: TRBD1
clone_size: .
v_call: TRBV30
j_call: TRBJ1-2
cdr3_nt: TGTGCCTGGAGCAAAGGGGGACAGGACTATGGCTACACCTTC
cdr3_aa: CAWSKGGQDYGYTF

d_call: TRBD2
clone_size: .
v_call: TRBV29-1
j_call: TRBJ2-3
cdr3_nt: TGCAGCGTAGGAGAGACTAGCGGGGGGTTGGCAGATACGCAGTATTTT
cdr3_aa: CSVGETSGGLADTQYF

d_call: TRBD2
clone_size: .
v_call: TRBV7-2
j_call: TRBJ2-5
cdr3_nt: TGTGCCAGCAGCTTAAGTACTAGCGCCCAAGAGACCCAGTACTTC
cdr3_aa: CASSLSTSAQETQYF

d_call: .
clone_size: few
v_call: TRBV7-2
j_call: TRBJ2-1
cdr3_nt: TGTGCCAGCACTACCAGGGGCGGTGAGCAGTTCTTC
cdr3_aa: CASTTRGGEQFF

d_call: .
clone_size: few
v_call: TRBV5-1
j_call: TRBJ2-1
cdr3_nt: TGCGCCAGCAGCCGAGCGGAGTCCTACAATGAGCAGTTCTTC
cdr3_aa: CASSRAESYNEQFF

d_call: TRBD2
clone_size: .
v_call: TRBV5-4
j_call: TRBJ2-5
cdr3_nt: TGTGCCAGCAGCCCCAGGAGCGGGAGATCGGAAGAGACCCAGTACTTC
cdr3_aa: CASSPRSGRSEETQYF

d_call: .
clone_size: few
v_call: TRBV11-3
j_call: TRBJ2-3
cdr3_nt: TGTGCCAGCAGCCCCGCGGCCGGCGATACGCAGTATTTT
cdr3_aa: CASSPAAGDTQYF

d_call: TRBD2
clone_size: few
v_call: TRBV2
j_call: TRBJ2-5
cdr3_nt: TGTGCCAGCAGCCTCACTAGCGGGAGACCAGAGACCCAGTACTTC
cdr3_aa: CASSLTSGRPETQYF

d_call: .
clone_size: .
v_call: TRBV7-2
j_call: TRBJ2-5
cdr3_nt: TGTGCCAGCAGCTTAGGACCCAGAAAAGAGACCCAGTACTTC
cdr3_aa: CASSLGPRKETQYF